Shown below are 27 T cell receptor beta chains from a single sample sequenced in a study of cytomegalovirus exposure and HLA in healthy donors. PCR primers comprised 60 Vbeta and 13 Jbeta primers. The table came from immunoSEQ multiplex PCR; TCRdb's copy has only in-frame clones and leaves some out. Found here are fewer than 150,000 clones, roughly three quarters of them singletons; the top ten hold 4.5% to 6%. The sample consisted of PBMCs. The receptors were sampled from a male donor in good health and CMV-seronegative.

In its sample, this clone was seen a few times. The chain combines TRBV4-3 with TRBJ2-7; 8 bases line up with TRBD1. This CDR3 contains 15 residues. The V and J ends lost 4 bases and 3 bases, in that order; junction bases with no gene match: 8. From germline, CDR1 is LGHNA and CDR2 YSLEER. The CDR3 sequence is CASSLSDRGHYEQYF. CDR3 DNA sequence: TGCGCCAGCAGCCTCAGTGACAGGGGTCACTACGAGCAGTACTTC.

The J gene is TRBJ1-2, the V gene TRBV7-2; D is unclear. The CDR3 is made up of 14 amino acids. Germline CDR1 reads SGHTA; CDR2 reads FQGNSA. Trimming stripped 2 bases from V and 6 bases from J, with 13 bases between. Written as DNA, the CDR3 is TGTGCCAGCAGCTTACGGCAGACAAAAGATGGCTACACCTTC. This sequence encodes CASSLRQTKDGYTF.

This clone has only a few counts. V gene TRBV4-1 combines with J gene TRBJ1-2; possible D gene TRBD1, 5 bases. CDR3 length: 16 amino acids. Looked up from germline, CDR1 is MGHRA and CDR2 is YSYEKL. The V gene lost 2 bases and the J gene lost 8 bases, with 21 bases spanning the gap. CDR3 amino acids: CASSQRTLDSERGYTF. Written as DNA, the CDR3 is TGCGCCAGCAGCCAACGAACACTTGACAGTGAGAGGGGCTACACCTTC.

The chain couples TRBV19 to TRBJ1-5; 11 bases agree with TRBD1. With V trimmed by 5 bases and J by 7 bases, 10 bases remained unmatched. The CDR3 has 16 amino acids. Germline V gives CDR1 LNHDA, CDR2 SQIVND (reference sequence). The chain's CDR3 is CASSPPDRGLWQPQHF. In DNA, the CDR3 is TGTGCCAGTAGTCCACCGGACAGGGGGCTATGGCAGCCCCAGCATTTT.

The V call is TRBV5-4, the J call TRBJ2-5; no reliable D call. Germline V lookup: CDR1 SGHNT, CDR2 YYREEE (reference sequence). V lost 4 bases and J 4 bases, leaving 11 bases between the germline ends. The CDR3 has 13 residues. CDR3 sequence (DNA): TGTGCCAGCAGCACCCAATCCGGAGAGACCCAGTACTTC. It translates to CASSTQSGETQYF.

The V and J genes are TRBV9 and TRBJ2-1; the match to TRBD1 covers 8 bases. Germline assignment: CDR1 SGDLS and CDR2 YYNGEE. Trimming at V came to 3 bases and at J to 5 bases, leaving 4 bases not matched to a gene. CDR3 size: 14 residues. The CDR3 DNA follows: TGTGCCAGCAGCGCACAGGGGGAGGACAATGAGCAGTTCTTC. Translating gives CASSAQGEDNEQFF.

This chain links TRBV6-5 with TRBJ2-1, with D possibly TRBD2 on 6 matching bases. This CDR3 spans 15 amino acids. Germline V lookup: CDR1 MNHEY, CDR2 SVGAGI. V lost 5 bases and J lost 4, with 15 bases in between. The CDR3: CASSPSWGDYNEQFF. For the CDR3, the DNA is TGTGCCAGCAGTCCGAGTTGGGGGGATTACAATGAGCAGTTCTTC.

The sample holds one count of this clone. CDR3 sequence: CASSLGQGYLDEQFF. The DNA for the CDR3 is TGCGCCAGCAGCCTGGGACAGGGGTACCTAGATGAGCAGTTCTTC. The genes are TRBV4-3 and TRBJ2-1; 10 bases align to TRBD1. Trimming took 4 bases from V and 8 from J; bases not matched to a gene: 8. The CDR3 consists of 15 residues. Germline V gene data show CDR1 as LGHNA and CDR2 as YSLEER.

The V call is TRBV30, the J call TRBJ1-2; 8 positions agree with TRBD1. CDR3 size: 11 residues. Trimming took 5 bases from V and 7 from J; bases not matched to a gene: 3. CDR1 and CDR2 from the germline V gene are GTSNPN and SVGIG (reference sequence). CDR3 nucleotide sequence: TGTGCCTGGCAGGGGGCCCCTGGCTACACCTTC. Translated: CAWQGAPGYTF.

The chain has TRBV11-3 and TRBJ2-1; 7 bases are a match to TRBD1. Germline V gives CDR1 SGHNT, CDR2 YENEEA. The CDR3 loop spans 15 amino acids. The ends lost 2 bases at V and 7 bases at J; junction bases unmatched: 8. CDR3 protein: CASSLRDSRANEQFF. The CDR3 DNA reads TGTGCCAGCAGCTTAAGGGACAGTCGGGCAAATGAGCAGTTCTTC.

The gene calls are TRBV5-4 and TRBJ1-2; 7 nucleotides line up with TRBD1. The V and J ends lost 3 bases and 7 bases, in that order; junction bases with no gene match: 3. CDR1 and CDR2 (germline): SGHNT, YYREEE (reference sequence). The CDR3 loop spans 12 amino acids. This CDR3 is CASSSPGGGYTF. The CDR3 DNA reads as TGTGCCAGCAGCTCACCAGGGGGTGGCTACACCTTC.

This chain connects TRBV7-3 to TRBJ2-2, with 9 bases identical to TRBD1. The germline V gene encodes CDR1 SGHTA and CDR2 FQGTGA. This CDR3 has 18 residues. The J segment lost 5 bases and the V segment lost 5 bases, leaving 15 bases of the junction unmatched. CDR3 bases: TGTGCCAGCAGCCTCCCAGCACCGGGACAGGGTTTTACCGGGGAGCTGTTTTTT. The encoded protein is CASSLPAPGQGFTGELFF.

This clone was counted a few times. This CDR3 reads CASSTYNSPLHF. The CDR3 DNA is TGTGCCAGCAGCACCTATAATTCACCCCTCCACTTT. The chain joins TRBV25-1 to TRBJ1-6; no clear D. Germline CDR1 is MGHDK and CDR2 is SYGVNS. Trimming left V 6 bases short and J 2 bases short, with 2 bases between. CDR3 length equals 12 residues.

The chain joins TRBV18 to TRBJ2-5, with a weak D call TRBD2 (5 bases). V lost 2 bases and J 3 bases, leaving 10 bases between the germline ends. CDR3 length equals 14 residues. The germline CDR1 and CDR2 sequences are KGHSH and LQKENI. The CDR3, as DNA: TGTGCCAGCTCACCATACCTAGCCAAAGAGACCCAGTACTTC. Its translation: CASSPYLAKETQYF.

This clone was detected only a few times. Distinct nucleotide sequences in the sample also encode this CDR3. The genes are TRBV2 and TRBJ1-2, with 7 positions matching TRBD1. The CDR3 length is 12 residues. The germline gives CDR1 SNHLY, CDR2 FYNNEI. Germline trimming cut 6 bases from V and 2 bases from J; bases unmatched to any gene: 0. CDR3 region: CASRDRNYGYTF. The DNA of the CDR3 is TGTGCCAGCAGGGACAGGAACTATGGCTACACCTTC.

The rearrangement uses TRBV7-2 and TRBJ1-2; no firm D call. Trimming pared 4 bases from V and 0 bases from J, leaving 15 bases between. Looked up from germline, CDR1 is SGHTA and CDR2 is FQGNSA. The CDR3 has 16 residues. The CDR3 protein is CASSYTGVRSNYGYTF. DNA for the CDR3: TGTGCCAGCAGCTACACCGGGGTCCGTTCTAACTATGGCTACACCTTC.

The rearrangement links TRBV6-5 to TRBJ1-2; 9 bases line up with TRBD1. This CDR3 has 12 residues. The germline V gene has CDR1 MNHEY and CDR2 SVGAGI. The ends lost 6 bases at V and 9 bases at J; junction bases unmatched: 5. The CDR3 loop is CASSPGQGRYTF. The CDR3 bases are TGTGCCAGCAGCCCGGGACAGGGTCGCTACACCTTC.

The chain couples TRBV5-1 to TRBJ1-4, with D uncertain. Trimming pared 2 bases from V and 0 bases from J, leaving 11 bases between. The CDR3 covers 16 residues. Per the germline V gene, CDR1 is SGHRS and CDR2 is YFSETQ. The CDR3 reads CASSLASFATNEKLFF. CDR3 DNA: TGCGCCAGCAGCTTAGCGAGTTTCGCAACTAATGAAAAACTGTTTTTT.

This chain links TRBV6-1 with TRBJ1-1, with a tentative D call TRBD1 (6 bases). The CDR3 is 13 residues long. The germline V and J ends were trimmed by 3 bases and 10 bases, with 15 bases remaining between them. The germline V gene encodes CDR1 MNHNS and CDR2 SASEGT. The DNA for the CDR3 is TGTGCCAGCAGTGACCGAGGGGGGGATGGAGCTTTCTTT. This translates into CASSDRGGDGAFF.

The chain combines TRBV4-3 with TRBJ1-1; 9 bases are a match to TRBD1. The CDR3 consists of 15 residues. J gave up 1 base and V 4 bases, and 4 bases lay outside the gene matches. The germline V gene has CDR1 LGHNA and CDR2 YSLEER. Here the CDR3 reads CASSPDRGSNTEAFF. DNA of the CDR3: TGCGCCAGCAGCCCAGACAGGGGGTCGAACACTGAAGCTTTCTTT.

There are a few counts of this clone. This rearrangement joins TRBV6-1 to TRBJ1-2; tentatively, D is TRBD1 (5 bases). V lost 1 base and J 0 bases, leaving 9 bases between the germline ends. This CDR3 is built from 15 residues. From germline, CDR1 is MNHNS and CDR2 SASEGT. DNA for the CDR3: TGTGCCAGCAGTGAAGGACAGAACCCTAACTATGGCTACACCTTC. The encoded protein is CASSEGQNPNYGYTF.

This rearrangement joins TRBV28 to TRBJ2-1; the D gene is possibly TRBD2 (5 bases). V was cut by 8 bases and J by 5 bases, with 13 bases left in between. Germline assignment: CDR1 MDHEN and CDR2 SYDVKM. There are 13 residues in the CDR3. The CDR3 sequence: CASERTGNNEQFF. The CDR3 DNA follows: TGTGCCAGCGAACGGACTGGTAACAATGAGCAGTTCTTC.

This chain joins TRBV15 and TRBJ2-5; D gene unclear. The DNA matches TRBJ2-7 better at its end, which makes the J call doubtful. The CDR3 extends over 14 amino acids. Germline V gene lookup returns CDR1 LNHNV and CDR2 YYDKDF (reference sequence). CDR3 sequence: CATSRDRLPYEQYF. The CDR3 DNA reads TGTGCCACCAGCAGAGATAGACTTCCCTACGAGCAGTACTTC.

V is TRBV30 and J is TRBJ1-4; maybe TRBD1 (6 bases). CDR3 length equals 13 residues. The V and J ends lost 1 base and 10 bases respectively, with 13 bases between them. Germline values: CDR1 GTSNPN, CDR2 SVGIG (reference sequence). CDR3 sequence: CAWSERGFGKLFF. CDR3 sequence (DNA): TGTGCCTGGAGTGAAAGGGGGTTCGGAAAACTGTTTTTT.

As regards this clone: Other nucleotide sequences in the sample specify the same CDR3. The V and J genes are TRBV5-1 and TRBJ2-5, with TRBD1 identical over 10 bases. The junction had 5 bases not matched to a gene; V was cut back by 4 bases and J by 5 bases. Germline lookup yields CDR1 SGHRS and CDR2 YFSETQ. This CDR3 is 14 amino acids long. The CDR3 spells CASSPGTGVETQYF. The CDR3 DNA sequence: TGCGCCAGCAGCCCCGGGACAGGGGTGGAGACCCAGTACTTC.

The chain combines TRBV5-4 with TRBJ2-7; 9 nucleotides align to TRBD2. The CDR3 totals 14 residues. The J segment lost 3 bases and the V segment lost 4 bases, leaving 5 bases of the junction unmatched. The germline V gene has CDR1 SGHNT and CDR2 YYREEE (reference sequence). The CDR3 region has the DNA TGTGCCAGCAGCCGTGGGACTAGCAACTACGAGCAGTACTTC. Translated: CASSRGTSNYEQYF.

This clone came up a few times. The J gene is TRBJ1-2, the V gene TRBV28, with TRBD1 matching 9 bases. V gave up 10 bases and J gave up 8 bases; unmatched junction bases: 17. Germline CDR1 and CDR2: MDHEN and SYDVKM. The CDR3 extends over 15 amino acids. As DNA, the CDR3 is TGTGCCACCCGCACAACCGGGACAGGGCTTGAGGGCTACACCTTC. As protein: CATRTTGTGLEGYTF.